This T cell receptor beta chain was sequenced in a study of blood T cell repertoires in COVID-19. The assay was immunoSEQ multiplex PCR, and TCRdb's table has in-frame clones only and misses some. The sample lists approximately 250,000 clones; around 93% were seen once. Unmatched junction bases numbered 5, after V lost 4 bases and J lost 5 bases. Germline assignment: CDR1 SNHLY and CDR2 FYNNEI. The CDR3 runs 13 residues. This clone was observed a few times. The sequencing sample was made of PBMCs or T cells enriched from blood (not recorded which). This receptor was identified in a man between 40 and 49 years old who had been exposed to COVID-19. J is TRBJ2-7 and V is TRBV2; 7 nucleotides agree with TRBD1. CDR3 DNA sequence: TGTGCCAGCAGTGGAGGGACAGTCCACGAGCAGTACTTC. Its translation is CASSGGTVHEQYF.